This T cell receptor (beta chain) was profiled in a study of OX40 agonist ivuxolimab in advanced cancers. Study background: An agonistic anti-OX40 (CD134) antibody, ivuxolimab, was used to treat the patients. Study-wide findings and caveats: Normalized expansion of T-cell clones was also low for some nonresponders. There were, on average, more expanded clones in CD8+ T cells than in CD4+.

This CDR3 contains 14 residues. V shed 0 bases and J shed 2 bases, with 7 bases lying between them. Germline loops: CDR1 SGDLS, CDR2 YYNGEE. A note on this clone: Its antigen remains unknown.

TCRdb keeps only in-frame clones here, not all; method: immunoSEQ multiplex PCR. The sample has approximately 94,000 clones; 80% to 95% are singletons. Autoimmune disease history or systemic immunosuppression excluded patients. Sequenced here: CD4+ or CD8+ T cells sorted from blood, sampled in a trial of the OX40 agonist ivuxolimab. The chain employs TRBV9 and TRBJ2-3; D ambiguous. The sequence was obtained from an adult with an advanced solid tumor such as melanoma, head and neck, liver or kidney cancer. CDR3 amino acids: CASSVGPVTDTQYF. As DNA, the CDR3 is TGTGCCAGCAGCGTAGGGCCAGTCACAGATACGCAGTATTTT.